This T cell receptor (beta chain) comes out of a study of T-cell reconstitution after alpha-beta-depleted transplantation in children. CDR3 length: 10 residues. Germline V gene sequence: CDR1 SGHTA, CDR2 FQGNSA. Preparing the TCRbeta library involved the use of unique molecular identifiers. TCRdb re-analysed the PCR reads in MiXCR, keeping a single row per CDR3 protein. The sample carries 140,000 or so distinct CDR3 sequences, around 8.8% recorded once. This clonotype has ten or more counts. A junction end diverges from the germline sequence, so it may reflect a read error. The rearrangement uses TRBV7-2 and TRBJ1-1; no clear D gene. This sample comprised PBMCs, mostly from graft donor cells, obtained 180 days after TCRalphabeta/CD19-depleted stem cell transplant. The clonotype comes from a female patient between 2 and 15 years old who had a stem cell transplant for congenital amegakaryocytic thrombocytopenia, so the T cells may come from the graft donor. The CDR3, as DNA: TGTGCCAGCAGCTTAGGAAGTAGAAGGTTT. Its protein is CASSLGSRRF.